The clone carrying this TCR beta chain was found once. Participant-reported clinical history was the basis for cohort assignment. This record belongs to a study of blood T cell repertoires in COVID-19. The table came from immunoSEQ multiplex PCR; TCRdb's copy has only in-frame clones and leaves some out. Of approximately 310,000 clones in the sample, about nine tenths were seen once. The germline CDR1 and CDR2 sequences are SQVTM and ANQGSEA. This CDR3 comprises 14 residues. V was trimmed by 4 bases and J by 0 bases, leaving 11 bases between them. This sequence originates from a man aged 60-69 years who had recovered from COVID-19. The sample consisted of PBMCs or T cells enriched from blood (not recorded which). V usage is TRBV29-1 and J usage is TRBJ2-3, with D possibly TRBD2 on 5 matching bases. As DNA, the CDR3 is TGCAGCGTTGGGTGGGGAGTTAGCACAGATACGCAGTATTTT. Protein: CSVGWGVSTDTQYF.